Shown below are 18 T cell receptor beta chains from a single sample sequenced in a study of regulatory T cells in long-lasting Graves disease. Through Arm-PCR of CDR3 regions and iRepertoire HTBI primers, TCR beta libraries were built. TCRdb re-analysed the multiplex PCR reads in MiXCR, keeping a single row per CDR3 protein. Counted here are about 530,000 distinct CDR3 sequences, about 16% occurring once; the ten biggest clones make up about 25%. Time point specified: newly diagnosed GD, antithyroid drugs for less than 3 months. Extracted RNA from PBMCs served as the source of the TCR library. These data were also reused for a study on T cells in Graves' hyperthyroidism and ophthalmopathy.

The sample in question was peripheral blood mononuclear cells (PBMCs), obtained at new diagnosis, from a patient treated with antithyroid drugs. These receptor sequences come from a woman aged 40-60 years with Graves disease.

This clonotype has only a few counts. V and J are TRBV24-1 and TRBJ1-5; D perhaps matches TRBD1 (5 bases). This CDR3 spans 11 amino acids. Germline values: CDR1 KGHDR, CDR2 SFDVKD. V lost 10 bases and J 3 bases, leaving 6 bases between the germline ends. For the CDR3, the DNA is TGTGCCACGGGGGACAATCAGCCCCAGCATTTT. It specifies CATGDNQPQHF.

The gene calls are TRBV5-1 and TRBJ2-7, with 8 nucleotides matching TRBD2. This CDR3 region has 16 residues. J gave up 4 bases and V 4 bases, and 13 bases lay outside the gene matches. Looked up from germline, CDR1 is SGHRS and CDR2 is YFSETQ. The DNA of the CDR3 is TGCGCCAGCAGCCTCCGGGGGGGGGCCGGTCCATACGAGCAGTACTTC. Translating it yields CASSLRGGAGPYEQYF. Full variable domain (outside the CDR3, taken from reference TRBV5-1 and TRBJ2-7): KAGVTQTPRYLIKTRGQQVTLSCSPISGHRSVSWYQQTPGQGLQFLFEYFSETQRNKGNFPGRFSGRQFSNSRSEMNVSTLELGDSALYLCASSLRGGAGPYEQYFGPGTRLTVT.

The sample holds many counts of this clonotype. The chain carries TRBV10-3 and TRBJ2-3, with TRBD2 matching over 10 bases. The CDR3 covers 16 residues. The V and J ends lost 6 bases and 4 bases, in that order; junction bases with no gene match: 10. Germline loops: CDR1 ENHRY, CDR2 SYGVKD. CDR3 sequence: CAISDKTSGLSDTQYF. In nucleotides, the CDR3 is TGTGCCATCAGCGATAAGACTAGCGGGTTATCAGATACGCAGTATTTT.

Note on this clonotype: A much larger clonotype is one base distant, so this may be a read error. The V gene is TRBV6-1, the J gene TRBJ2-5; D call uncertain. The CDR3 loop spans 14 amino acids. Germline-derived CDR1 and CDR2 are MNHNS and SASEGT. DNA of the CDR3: TGTGCCAACAGTGAGAGTCGGTTGGCAGAGACCCAGTACTTC. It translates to CANSESRLAETQYF.

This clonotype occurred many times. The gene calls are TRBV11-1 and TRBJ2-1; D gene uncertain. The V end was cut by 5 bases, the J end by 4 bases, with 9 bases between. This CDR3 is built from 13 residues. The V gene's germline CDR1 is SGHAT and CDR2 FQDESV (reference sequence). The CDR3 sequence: CASSNREYNEQFF. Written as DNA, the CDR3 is TGTGCCAGCAGCAACCGTGAGTACAATGAGCAGTTCTTC.

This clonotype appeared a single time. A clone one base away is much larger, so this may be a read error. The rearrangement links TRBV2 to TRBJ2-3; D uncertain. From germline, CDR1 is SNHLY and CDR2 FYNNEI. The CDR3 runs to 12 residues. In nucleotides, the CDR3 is TGTGCCTGCAGCGACCCAGGAGATACGCAGTATTTT. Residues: CACSDPGDTQYF.

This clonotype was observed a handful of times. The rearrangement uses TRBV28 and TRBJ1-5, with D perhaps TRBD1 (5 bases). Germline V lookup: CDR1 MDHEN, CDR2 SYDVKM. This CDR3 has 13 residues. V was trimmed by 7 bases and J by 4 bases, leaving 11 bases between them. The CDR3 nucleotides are TGTGCCAGCATCCGACAGCGAAATCAGCCCCAGCATTTT. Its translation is CASIRQRNQPQHF.

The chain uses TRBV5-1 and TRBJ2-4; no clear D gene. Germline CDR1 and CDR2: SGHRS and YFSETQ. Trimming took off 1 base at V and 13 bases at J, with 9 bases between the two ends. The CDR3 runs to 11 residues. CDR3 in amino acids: CASSLQAEQYF. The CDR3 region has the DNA TGCGCCAGCAGCTTGCAGGCAGAGCAGTACTTC.

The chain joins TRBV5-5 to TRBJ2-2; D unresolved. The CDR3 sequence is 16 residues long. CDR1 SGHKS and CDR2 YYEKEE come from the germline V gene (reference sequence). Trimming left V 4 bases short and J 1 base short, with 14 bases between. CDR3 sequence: CASSPTPSGNTGELFF. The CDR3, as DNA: TGTGCCAGCAGCCCCACTCCCTCCGGGAACACCGGGGAGCTGTTTTTT.

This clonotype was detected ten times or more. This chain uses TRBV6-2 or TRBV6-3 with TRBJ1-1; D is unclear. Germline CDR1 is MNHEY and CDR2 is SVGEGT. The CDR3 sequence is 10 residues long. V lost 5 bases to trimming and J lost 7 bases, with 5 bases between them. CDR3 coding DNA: TGTGCCAGCAGTGATGGTGAAGCTTTCTTT. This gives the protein CASSDGEAFF.

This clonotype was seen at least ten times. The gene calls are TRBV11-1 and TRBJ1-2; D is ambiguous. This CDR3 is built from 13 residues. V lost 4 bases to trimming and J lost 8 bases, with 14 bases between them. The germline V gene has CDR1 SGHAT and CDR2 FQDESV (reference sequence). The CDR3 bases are TGTGCCAGCAGCTCCGGACGGCTCGCCGGCTACACCTTC. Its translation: CASSSGRLAGYTF.

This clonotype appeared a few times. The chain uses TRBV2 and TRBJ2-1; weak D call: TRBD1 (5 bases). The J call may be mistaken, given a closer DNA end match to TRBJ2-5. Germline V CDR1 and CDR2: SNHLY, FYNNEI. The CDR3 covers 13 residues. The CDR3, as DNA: TGTGCCAGCAGGCTACCAGGGTCGGAGACCCAGTACTTC. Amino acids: CASRLPGSETQYF.

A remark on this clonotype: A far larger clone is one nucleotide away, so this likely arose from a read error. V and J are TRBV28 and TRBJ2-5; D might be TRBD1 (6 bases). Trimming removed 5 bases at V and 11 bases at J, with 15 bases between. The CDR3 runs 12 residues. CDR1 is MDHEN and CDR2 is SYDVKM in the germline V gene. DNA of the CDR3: TGTGCCAGCAGTCAACAGGGAGATGAGCAGTACTTC. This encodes CASSQQGDEQYF.

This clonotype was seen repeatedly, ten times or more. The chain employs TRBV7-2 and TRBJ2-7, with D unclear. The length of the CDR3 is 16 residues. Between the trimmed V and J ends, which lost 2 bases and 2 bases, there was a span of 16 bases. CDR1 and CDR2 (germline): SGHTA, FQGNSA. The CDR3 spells CASSLYSEGAPYEQYF. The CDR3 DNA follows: TGTGCCAGCAGCTTATACAGTGAAGGTGCGCCCTACGAGCAGTACTTC.

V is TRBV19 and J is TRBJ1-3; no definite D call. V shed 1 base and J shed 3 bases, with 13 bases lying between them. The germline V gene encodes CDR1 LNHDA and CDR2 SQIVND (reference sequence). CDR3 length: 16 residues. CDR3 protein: CASSIGPSPSGNTIYF. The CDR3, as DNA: TGTGCCAGTAGTATAGGTCCTTCCCCCAGTGGAAACACCATATATTTT.

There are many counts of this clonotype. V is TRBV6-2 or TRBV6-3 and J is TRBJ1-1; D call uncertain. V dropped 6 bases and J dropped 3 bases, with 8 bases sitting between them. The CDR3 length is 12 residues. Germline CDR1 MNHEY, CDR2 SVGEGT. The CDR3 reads CASRAHYTEAFF. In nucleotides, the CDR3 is TGTGCCAGCAGGGCTCACTACACTGAAGCTTTCTTT.

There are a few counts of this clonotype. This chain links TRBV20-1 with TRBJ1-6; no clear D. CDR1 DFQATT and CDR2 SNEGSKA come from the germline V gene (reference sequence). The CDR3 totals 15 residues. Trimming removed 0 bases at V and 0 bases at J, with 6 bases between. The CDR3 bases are TGCAGTGCTAGAGATTCGGTCTCCTATAATTCACCCCTCCACTTT. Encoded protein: CSARDSVSYNSPLHF.

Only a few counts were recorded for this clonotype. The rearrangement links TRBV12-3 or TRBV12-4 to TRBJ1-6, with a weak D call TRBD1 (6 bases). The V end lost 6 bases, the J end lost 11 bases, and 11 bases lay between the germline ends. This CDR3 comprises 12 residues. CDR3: CASRKQGTPLHF. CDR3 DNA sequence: TGTGCCAGCAGGAAACAGGGAACACCCCTCCACTTT.